This entry lists 12 T cell receptor beta chains sequenced from one sample in a study of post-analysis software for immune sequencing data. The antigens these receptors bind are not known. Study results and limitations: Controls had lower frequencies than patients of four or five TRBV segments, which included TRBV5-6, TRBV5-1 and TRBV20-1.

Unique-molecular-identifier-tagged TCR beta cDNA libraries were used. TCRdb reprocessed the PCR reads via MiXCR and lists one record per CDR3 protein. The sample yields about 430,000 distinct CDR3 sequences, more than 30% seen once. Sequenced: blood. The receptors were sampled from a girl aged 2 to 9 with multiple sclerosis.

The rearrangement joins TRBV5-1 to TRBJ1-1; TRBD1 aligns across 8 bases. Germline-derived CDR1 and CDR2 are SGHRS and YFSETQ. The V segment lost 4 bases and the J segment 4 bases; nucleotides outside the gene matches: 9. The CDR3 consists of 15 residues. DNA for the CDR3: TGCGCCAGCAGCCACGGACAGGGAGGGGGCACTGAAGCTTTCTTT. It is translated as CASSHGQGGGTEAFF.

This clonotype was counted a few times. V is TRBV9 and J is TRBJ2-1, with 11 nucleotides matching TRBD1. Germline loops: CDR1 SGDLS, CDR2 YYNGEE. This CDR3 region has 13 residues. The V segment lost 7 bases and the J segment 9 bases; nucleotides outside the gene matches: 6. CDR3 nucleotides: TGTGCCAGCGGGGACAGGGGGGAATCTGAGCAGTTCTTC. Protein product: CASGDRGESEQFF.

V usage is TRBV28 and J usage is TRBJ1-2; TRBD1 is a possible D gene (6 bases). The CDR3 is made up of 16 amino acids. Trimming removed 8 bases from V and 5 bases from J, with 24 bases in between. Germline V gives CDR1 MDHEN, CDR2 SYDVKM. The CDR3 nucleotides read TGTGCCAGCGAGAAGGGGGGGTCGGGTTCGTTGTATGGCTACACCTTC. Its translation: CASEKGGSGSLYGYTF.

This chain links TRBV4-2 with TRBJ2-5; D gene unclear. The closer fit of TRBJ2-7 to the DNA end suggests the J call may be wrong. CDR1 and CDR2 (germline): LGHNA, YNFKEQ. The CDR3 is 14 amino acids. In DNA, the CDR3 is TGTGCCAGCAGCCAAGACTTGGGTAGGAGCGAGCAGTACTTC. Amino acid sequence: CASSQDLGRSEQYF.

The table lists this clonotype with a few counts. V and J are TRBV20-1 and TRBJ1-2; D gene unclear. In germline, CDR1 is DFQATT, CDR2 SNEGSKA (reference sequence). Trimming left V 0 bases short and J 1 base short, with 12 bases between. This CDR3 comprises 15 residues. The CDR3 is CSARDQLGLNYGYTF. CDR3 DNA: TGCAGTGCTAGAGATCAGTTGGGCCTTAACTATGGCTACACCTTC.

This clonotype was observed a few times. The chain links TRBV6-5 to TRBJ1-1; tentatively, D is TRBD1 (6 bases). CDR1 MNHEY and CDR2 SVGAGI come from the germline V gene. The CDR3 covers 14 residues. V was cut by 6 bases and J by 4 bases, with 15 bases left in between. CDR3 residues: CASSTQGARTEAFF. The CDR3 nucleotides are TGTGCCAGCAGCACACAGGGTGCGCGCACTGAAGCTTTCTTT.

The chain is built from TRBV2 and TRBJ2-5, with D maybe TRBD2 (7 bases). Germline V CDR1 and CDR2: SNHLY, FYNNEI. Between the trimmed V and J ends, which lost 4 bases and 5 bases, there was a span of 14 bases. CDR3 size: 14 residues. CDR3: CASSVGGGGETQYF. CDR3 nucleotides: TGTGCCAGCAGTGTAGGGGGAGGGGGTGAGACCCAGTACTTC.

The rearrangement links TRBV24-1 to TRBJ1-5, with 7 bases matching TRBD1. The CDR3 extends over 13 amino acids. Germline assignment: CDR1 KGHDR and CDR2 SFDVKD. V lost 7 bases, J lost 3 bases, and 2 bases stayed unmatched. The CDR3 here is CATSGTDNQPQHF. Here the CDR3 DNA reads TGTGCCACCAGCGGGACAGACAATCAGCCCCAGCATTTT.

This rearrangement joins TRBV5-1 to TRBJ2-1; D not certain. This CDR3 has 17 residues. The germline gives CDR1 SGHRS, CDR2 YFSETQ. The V and J ends lost 4 bases and 4 bases respectively, with 21 bases between them. The CDR3 bases are TGCGCCAGCAGCCTGAGTGGTTTGGCGGATCCTTACAATGAGCAGTTCTTC. Translated, it gives CASSLSGLADPYNEQFF.

V is TRBV4-3 and J is TRBJ2-1; no clear D gene. There are 13 residues in the CDR3. The germline CDR1 and CDR2 sequences are LGHNA and YSLEER. V lost 1 base and J lost 9, with 10 bases in between. DNA for the CDR3: TGCGCCAGCAGCCAAGGACGATATTCTGAGCAGTTCTTC. Encoded protein: CASSQGRYSEQFF.

V usage is TRBV29-1 and J usage is TRBJ2-5; 12 positions agree with TRBD1. The DNA end favors TRBJ2-7, so the J call may be wrong. The CDR3 is 16 residues long. CDR1 and CDR2 from the germline V gene are SQVTM and ANQGSEA. The CDR3 region is CSVGGPGTGGRYEQYF. The CDR3 DNA is TGCAGCGTTGGAGGCCCCGGGACAGGGGGCAGATACGAGCAGTACTTC.

This chain uses TRBV2 with TRBJ1-5; D is undetermined. V lost 7 bases and J lost 4, with 11 bases in between. CDR1 is SNHLY, CDR2 FYNNEI, per germline. The CDR3 has 13 residues. The CDR3 nucleotides read TGTGCCAGCAAGAAGGGCTTGAATCAGCCCCAGCATTTT. The encoded protein is CASKKGLNQPQHF.